This TCR beta chain was retrieved from a study of blood T cell repertoires in COVID-19. Germline V gene data show CDR1 as MDHEN and CDR2 as SYDVKM. With 7 bases removed from V and 7 bases from J, the gap between germline ends came to 14 bases. The CDR3 length is 14 residues. Original processing notes: Reference gene primer amplification yielded estimated nucleated cell counts. Libraries were prepared by immunoSEQ multiplex PCR; TCRdb keeps only in-frame clonotypes and omits some of them. From that table come the V and J calls and clone size; the DNA was used to work out D and trimming. The sample contains about 170,000 clones, around 84% of which appear only once.

The J gene is TRBJ1-6, the V gene TRBV28; D is uncertain. This clonotype originated in a woman between 65 and 79 years old with COVID-19, enrolled during active disease. Input material: peripheral blood. CDR3 loop: CASTPPQMNSPLHF. CDR3 sequence (DNA): TGTGCCAGCACCCCGCCGCAGATGAATTCACCCCTCCACTTT.